This T cell receptor beta chain stems from a study of T cell repertoires and HLA-DP antigens. Study summary: A couple of male donors and one female donor spanned ages 18-to-29 through 60-to-69. Average DNA input: roughly 230 ng for CD137+CD4+ sorts, 900 to 1,500 ng pre-culture.

Germline CDR1 and CDR2: MNHEY and SMNVEV (reference sequence). J gave up 2 bases and V 5 bases, and 6 bases lay outside the gene matches. This CDR3 spans 16 amino acids. The PCR primers covered 54 TRBV and 13 TRBJ segments. Each pre-culture CD4+ sample aimed for fewer than 250,000 T cell genomes at deep resolution. Repertoires were generated with immunoSEQ multiplex PCR, while TCRdb's copy carries only in-frame clones and drops some. The data hold some 110,000 clones, with more than 85% observed a single time. A remark on this clone: As yet, its antigen is unknown.

Sequencing input: CD4+ T cells from PBMCs. The clonotype was recovered from a woman aged 18-35 years in good health and CMV-seronegative. The chain carries TRBV27 and TRBJ2-1, with TRBD1 matching 10 bases. This chain's CDR3 is CASSIPGTGAYNEQFF. The CDR3 coding sequence is TGTGCCAGCAGTATCCCCGGGACAGGGGCCTACAATGAGCAGTTCTTC.